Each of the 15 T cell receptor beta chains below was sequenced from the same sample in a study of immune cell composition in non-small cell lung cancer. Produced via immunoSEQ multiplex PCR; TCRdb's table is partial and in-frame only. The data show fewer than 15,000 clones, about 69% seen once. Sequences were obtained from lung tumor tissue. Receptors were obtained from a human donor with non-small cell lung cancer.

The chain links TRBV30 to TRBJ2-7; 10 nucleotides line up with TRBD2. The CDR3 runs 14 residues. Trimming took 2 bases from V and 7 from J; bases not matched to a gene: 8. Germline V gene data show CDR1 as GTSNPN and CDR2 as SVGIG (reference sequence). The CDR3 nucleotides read TGTGCCTGGAGTACAGCGGGGGGGCTCGGGGAGCAGTACTTC. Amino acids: CAWSTAGGLGEQYF. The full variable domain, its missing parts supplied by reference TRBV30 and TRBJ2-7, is SQTIHQWPATLVQPVGSPLSLECTVEGTSNPNLYWYRQAAGRGLQLLFYSVGIGQISSEVPQNLSASRPQDRQFILSSKKLLLSDSGFYLCAWSTAGGLGEQYFGPGTRLTVT.

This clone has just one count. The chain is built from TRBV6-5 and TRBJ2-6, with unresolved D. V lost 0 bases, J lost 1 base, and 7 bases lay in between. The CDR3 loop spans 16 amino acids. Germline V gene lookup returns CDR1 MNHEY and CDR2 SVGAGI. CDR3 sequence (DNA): TGTGCCAGCAGTTACTCTCCCGGGTCTGGGGCCAACGTCCTGACTTTC. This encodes CASSYSPGSGANVLTF.

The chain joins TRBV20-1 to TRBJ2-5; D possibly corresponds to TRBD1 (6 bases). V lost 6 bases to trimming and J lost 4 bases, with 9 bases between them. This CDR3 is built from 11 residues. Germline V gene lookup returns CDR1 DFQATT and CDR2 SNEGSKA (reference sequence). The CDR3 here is CSARGTETQYF. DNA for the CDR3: TGCAGTGCGAGGGGGACAGAGACCCAGTACTTC.

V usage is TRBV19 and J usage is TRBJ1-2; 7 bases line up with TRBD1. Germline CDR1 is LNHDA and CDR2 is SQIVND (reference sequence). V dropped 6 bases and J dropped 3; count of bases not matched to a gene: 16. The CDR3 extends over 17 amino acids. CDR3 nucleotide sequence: TGTGCCAGTAGGCCCCTTCCCAGGGGGAGGTCGGACTATGGCTACACCTTC. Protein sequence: CASRPLPRGRSDYGYTF.

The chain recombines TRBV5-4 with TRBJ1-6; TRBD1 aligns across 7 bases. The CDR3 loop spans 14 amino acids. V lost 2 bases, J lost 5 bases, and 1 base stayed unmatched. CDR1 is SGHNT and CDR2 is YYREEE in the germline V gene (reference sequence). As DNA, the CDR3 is TGTGCCAGCAGCTTAGGGGGCGATAATTCACCCCTCCACTTT. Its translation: CASSLGGDNSPLHF.

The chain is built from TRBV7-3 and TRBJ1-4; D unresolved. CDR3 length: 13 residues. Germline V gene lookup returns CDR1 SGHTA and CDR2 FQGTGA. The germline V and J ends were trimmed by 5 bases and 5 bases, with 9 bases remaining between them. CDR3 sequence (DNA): TGTGCCAGCAGCCTCCGCGTGAATGAAAAACTGTTTTTT. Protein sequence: CASSLRVNEKLFF.

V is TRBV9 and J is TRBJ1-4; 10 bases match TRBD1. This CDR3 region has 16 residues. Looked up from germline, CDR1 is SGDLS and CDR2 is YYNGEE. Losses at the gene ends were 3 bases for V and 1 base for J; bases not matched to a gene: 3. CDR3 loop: CASSADRGVTNEKLFF. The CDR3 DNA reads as TGTGCCAGCAGCGCGGACAGGGGGGTAACTAATGAAAAACTGTTTTTT.

Written as DNA, the CDR3 is TGTGCCAGCAGCTTACGGACTAGCGGAGCCACAGATACGCAGTATTTT. Its translation is CASSLRTSGATDTQYF. The rearrangement links TRBV7-9 to TRBJ2-3, with 10 bases fitting TRBD2. Germline V gene data show CDR1 as SEHNR and CDR2 as FQNEAQ (reference sequence). V dropped 2 bases and J dropped 2; count of bases not matched to a gene: 4. The CDR3 totals 16 residues.

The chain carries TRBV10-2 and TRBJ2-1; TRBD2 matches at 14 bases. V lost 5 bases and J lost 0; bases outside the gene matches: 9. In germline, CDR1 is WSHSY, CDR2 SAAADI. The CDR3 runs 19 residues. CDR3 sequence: CASSRLAGGPKSSYNEQFF. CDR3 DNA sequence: TGCGCCAGCAGTAGACTAGCGGGGGGGCCAAAAAGCTCCTACAATGAGCAGTTCTTC.

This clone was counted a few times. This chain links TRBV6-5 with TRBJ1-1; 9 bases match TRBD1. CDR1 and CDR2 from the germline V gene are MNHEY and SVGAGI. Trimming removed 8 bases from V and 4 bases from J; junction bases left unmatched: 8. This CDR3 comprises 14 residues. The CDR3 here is CASATGGVSTEAFF. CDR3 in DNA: TGTGCCAGCGCCACAGGGGGCGTATCCACTGAAGCTTTCTTT.

The CDR3 coding sequence is TGTGCCAGTTCAAGGGGGGGGAAGGACAGGGTGTTTTTT. Its protein product is CASSRGGKDRVFF. The rearrangement joins TRBV6-1 to TRBJ1-4, with TRBD1 identical over 8 bases. V was clipped by 9 bases and J by 15 bases; unmatched bases: 15. The CDR3 contains 13 residues. The germline gives CDR1 MNHNS, CDR2 SASEGT.

CDR3 bases: TGTGCCAGCAGTGAAAGGTACAGGGGGGGAGAAAAACTGTTTTTT. It specifies CASSERYRGGEKLFF. V is TRBV25-1 and J is TRBJ1-4, with TRBD1 matching over 8 bases. Germline CDR1 is MGHDK and CDR2 is SYGVNS. V dropped 2 bases and J dropped 8; count of bases not matched to a gene: 7. The CDR3 has 15 amino acids.

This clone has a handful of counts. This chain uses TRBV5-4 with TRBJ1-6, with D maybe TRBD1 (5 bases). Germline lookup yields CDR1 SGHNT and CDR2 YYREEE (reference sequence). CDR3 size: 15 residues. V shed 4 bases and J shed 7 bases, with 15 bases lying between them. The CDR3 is CASSPSGGKNSPLHF. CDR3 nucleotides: TGTGCCAGCAGCCCTTCGGGGGGTAAGAATTCACCCCTCCACTTT.

CDR3 nucleotide sequence: TGTGCCAGCAGGGCCGGGACAGGGGGTGAAACTGAAGCTTTCTTT. Protein product: CASRAGTGGETEAFF. This chain uses TRBV2 with TRBJ1-1, with TRBD1 matching 11 bases. This CDR3 contains 15 residues. The V gene end was trimmed by 6 bases and the J gene end by 5 bases; junction bases not matched to a gene: 8. The germline V gene has CDR1 SNHLY and CDR2 FYNNEI.

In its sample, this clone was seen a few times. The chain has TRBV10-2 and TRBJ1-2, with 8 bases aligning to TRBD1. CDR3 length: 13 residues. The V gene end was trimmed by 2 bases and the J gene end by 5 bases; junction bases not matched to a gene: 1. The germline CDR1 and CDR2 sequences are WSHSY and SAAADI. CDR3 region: CASSEGQGYGYTF. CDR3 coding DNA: TGCGCCAGCAGTGAGGGACAGGGATATGGCTACACCTTC.